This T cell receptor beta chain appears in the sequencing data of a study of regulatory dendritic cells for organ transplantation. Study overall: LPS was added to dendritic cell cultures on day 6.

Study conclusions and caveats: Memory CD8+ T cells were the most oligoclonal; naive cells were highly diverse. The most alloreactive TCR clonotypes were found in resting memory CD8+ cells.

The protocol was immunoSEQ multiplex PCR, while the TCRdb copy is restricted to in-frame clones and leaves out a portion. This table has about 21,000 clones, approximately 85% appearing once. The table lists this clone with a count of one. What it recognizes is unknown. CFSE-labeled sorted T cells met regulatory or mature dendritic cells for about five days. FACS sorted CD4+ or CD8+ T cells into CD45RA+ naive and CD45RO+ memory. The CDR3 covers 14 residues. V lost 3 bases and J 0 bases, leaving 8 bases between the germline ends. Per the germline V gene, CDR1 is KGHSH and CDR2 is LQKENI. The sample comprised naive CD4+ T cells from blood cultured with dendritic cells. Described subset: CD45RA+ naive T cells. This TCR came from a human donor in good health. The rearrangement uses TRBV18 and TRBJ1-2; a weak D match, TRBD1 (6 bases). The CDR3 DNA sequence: TGTGCCAGCTCACCTACAGGGTCTAACTATGGCTACACCTTC. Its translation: CASSPTGSNYGYTF.